This T cell receptor (beta chain) derives from a study of identical twins. MiXCR, applied by TCRdb to the 5' RACE reads, yields one record per CDR3 protein. The repertoire has more than 250,000 distinct CDR3 sequences, more than 6.5% of them found once; the top ten carry less than 2.5%. With 6 bases clipped from V and 6 bases from J, the junction kept 14 bases outside the gene matches. This CDR3 spans 16 amino acids. Looked up from germline, CDR1 is MNHNS and CDR2 is SASEGT. This sample also belongs to another study, concerning yellow fever vaccine responses in identical twins. Turning to that study: In identical twins, vaccine T cell responses appeared partly shared and partly individual.

Sequencing input: memory (CD45RO+) T cells sorted from blood. This receptor was obtained from a woman in her late teens or twenties in good health. The J gene is TRBJ2-3, the V gene TRBV6-1; 8 bases fit TRBD2. CDR3: CASSSRGAGEADTQYF. CDR3 coding DNA: TGTGCCAGCAGCTCCCGGGGAGCGGGAGAGGCGGATACGCAGTATTTT.